This T cell receptor (beta chain) was recorded in a study of read filtering for tumor transcriptome and immune sequencing. The V and J ends lost 6 bases and 8 bases, in that order; junction bases with no gene match: 6. The length of the CDR3 is 15 residues. The germline V gene has CDR1 MNHNS and CDR2 SASEGT. The library was built from around 380 ng RNA with molecular barcoded adaptors for alpha/delta and beta/gamma chains. TCRdb re-derived calls from the reads in MiXCR, one entry per CDR3 protein. The table records approximately 58,000 distinct CDR3 sequences, about 12% of them present only once. Comment on this clonotype: A read error is possible here, since a much larger clone lies one base away.

The sequenced sample was a population of CD138-negative cells sorted from bone marrow. This rearrangement joins TRBV6-1 to TRBJ2-1; 14 positions match TRBD2. The source of this sequence is a donor at least 40 years old with multiple myeloma. DNA of the CDR3: TGTGCCAGCAGAATGACTAGCGGGGGGGCCTATGAGCAGTTCTTC. As protein: CASRMTSGGAYEQFF.